This entry lists 19 T cell receptor beta chains sequenced from one sample in a study of blood T cell repertoires in COVID-19. Profiling relied on immunoSEQ multiplex PCR, and the TCRdb table lists in-frame clones only, not all of them. This repertoire shows about 180,000 clones, approximately 83% found once; its top ten account for 3% to 3.5%. The sequencing sample was made of peripheral blood. These receptor sequences come from a man in his 60s with acute or convalescent COVID-19.

The rearrangement joins TRBV5-1 to TRBJ2-3; D is uncertain. V lost 2 bases to trimming and J lost 5 bases, with 3 bases between them. The germline V gene encodes CDR1 SGHRS and CDR2 YFSETQ. This CDR3 has 11 residues. The CDR3 reads CASSFKDTQYF. For the CDR3, the DNA is TGCGCCAGCAGCTTCAAAGATACGCAGTATTTT. Combining the CDR3 with reference TRBV5-1 and TRBJ2-3 gives the whole variable domain KAGVTQTPRYLIKTRGQQVTLSCSPISGHRSVSWYQQTPGQGLQFLFEYFSETQRNKGNFPGRFSGRQFSNSRSEMNVSTLELGDSALYLCASSFKDTQYFGPGTRLTVL.

This clone was observed a handful of times. J is TRBJ1-2 and V is TRBV6-5, with 9 bases that match TRBD1. V lost 7 bases, J lost 4 bases, and 7 bases stayed unmatched. CDR3 length: 14 amino acids. CDR1 and CDR2 (germline): MNHEY, SVGAGI. For the CDR3, the DNA is TGTGCCAGCAAAAGGGACAGGGACGCCTATGGCTACACCTTC. It yields the protein CASKRDRDAYGYTF.

The chain employs TRBV7-2 and TRBJ2-7, with 10 bases fitting TRBD2. V trimming: 4 bases; J trimming: 2 bases; junction bases outside the gene matches: 11. The CDR3 sequence is 17 residues long. CDR1 SGHTA and CDR2 FQGNSA come from the germline V gene. The CDR3 DNA follows: TGTGCCAGCAGCTCCACCCGGGGGACTAGCGTTCCCTACGAGCAGTACTTC. Protein: CASSSTRGTSVPYEQYF.

The table lists this clone with a few counts. This chain uses TRBV6-4 with TRBJ2-6; D may be TRBD1 (5 bases). The CDR3 consists of 18 residues. V lost 0 bases and J lost 0, with 12 bases in between. Germline CDR1 reads MRHNA; CDR2 reads SNTAGT. CDR3 in DNA: TGTGCCAGCAGTGACTCGATCACAGGCGGCTCTGGGGCCAACGTCCTGACTTTC. Translating gives CASSDSITGGSGANVLTF.

Of note for this clone: Other nucleotide sequences from this sample produce the same CDR3. The CDR3 loop reads CASSLGGRDNQPQHF. CDR3 DNA: TGTGCCAGCAGCTTAGGGGGGCGCGACAATCAGCCCCAGCATTTT. The chain has TRBV7-9 and TRBJ1-5; D perhaps matches TRBD1 (6 bases). CDR3 size: 15 residues. Trimming left V 1 base short and J 3 bases short, with 10 bases between. CDR1 and CDR2 from the germline V gene are SEHNR and FQNEAQ (reference sequence).

The V gene is TRBV6-6, the J gene TRBJ2-7, with D unresolved. CDR3 length: 12 amino acids. Germline CDR1 MNHNY, CDR2 SVGAGI (reference sequence). V was pared by 3 bases and J by 1 base, with 4 bases between. The DNA of the CDR3 is TGTGCCAGCAGTTATAGTTCCTACGAGCAGTACTTC. Translated: CASSYSSYEQYF.

The chain employs TRBV2 and TRBJ1-1; possible D gene TRBD1, 6 bases. Trimming took off 6 bases at V and 3 bases at J, with 11 bases between the two ends. Germline assignment: CDR1 SNHLY and CDR2 FYNNEI. The length of the CDR3 is 13 residues. The DNA of the CDR3 is TGTGCCAGCAGAGGGGGAGTCTACACTGAAGCTTTCTTT. Its protein product is CASRGGVYTEAFF.

The chain employs TRBV11-2 and TRBJ2-7, with 7 bases aligning to TRBD1. This CDR3 has 12 residues. After removal of 5 bases from V and 6 bases from J, the junction contained 4 bases not matched to a gene. Per germline, CDR1 SGHAT and CDR2 FQNNGV. The CDR3 bases are TGTGCCAGCAGCCACGACAGGGCCGAGCAGTACTTC. Protein product: CASSHDRAEQYF.

The chain links TRBV7-2 to TRBJ2-7, with 7 bases aligning to TRBD1. In germline, CDR1 is SGHTA, CDR2 FQGNSA. V lost 5 bases, J lost 4 bases, and 11 bases stayed unmatched. The CDR3 is 15 amino acids. The CDR3: CASSRQWDSKYEQYF. CDR3 DNA sequence: TGTGCCAGCAGCCGGCAATGGGACAGTAAGTACGAGCAGTACTTC.

The rearrangement links TRBV28 to TRBJ2-3; D might be TRBD1 (6 bases). The ends were cut back, 7 bases at V and 2 bases at J, with 10 bases in the middle. CDR3 length: 13 amino acids. CDR1 is MDHEN, CDR2 SYDVKM, per germline. CDR3 in amino acids: CASTDSLTDTQYF. CDR3 nucleotide sequence: TGTGCCAGCACGGACAGTCTCACAGATACGCAGTATTTT.

This clone was recorded once. V gene TRBV7-9 combines with J gene TRBJ2-4; perhaps TRBD2 as D (6 bases). The CDR3 totals 13 residues. Germline V gene lookup returns CDR1 SEHNR and CDR2 FQNEAQ (reference sequence). V lost 1 base and J lost 9, with 10 bases in between. CDR3 in DNA: TGTGCCAGCAGCTTAGGGGGGGAACTCATTCAGTACTTC. Translating gives CASSLGGELIQYF.

This sequence joins TRBV6-5 and TRBJ2-7, with a tentative D call TRBD2 (5 bases). CDR1 is MNHEY, CDR2 SVGAGI, per germline. Trimming stripped 11 bases from V and 2 bases from J, with 16 bases between. The CDR3 is 13 amino acids. Written as DNA, the CDR3 is TGTGCCTCATGGGAGACACCCCCCTACGAGCAGTACTTC. Translation: CASWETPPYEQYF.

V is TRBV6-5 and J is TRBJ2-7, with TRBD2 matching 8 bases. CDR1 MNHEY and CDR2 SVGAGI come from the germline V gene. The CDR3 totals 15 residues. V lost 0 bases and J lost 4; bases outside the gene matches: 5. Here the CDR3 DNA reads TGTGCCAGCAGTTACTCATTTAGCGGGAAATACGAGCAGTACTTC. Translated, it gives CASSYSFSGKYEQYF.

The V call is TRBV12-3 or TRBV12-4, the J call TRBJ2-5; a weak D match, TRBD2 (6 bases). V was trimmed by 6 bases and J by 5 bases, leaving 13 bases between them. The CDR3 loop spans 13 amino acids. The CDR3 region is CASSRDGSETQYF. The CDR3 coding sequence is TGTGCCAGCAGCAGGGACGGGAGCGAGACCCAGTACTTC.

This chain connects TRBV28 to TRBJ1-1; D is unresolved. The CDR3 length is 13 residues. The V end lost 7 bases, the J end lost 6 bases, and 15 bases lay between the germline ends. Germline CDR1 is MDHEN and CDR2 is SYDVKM. The CDR3 region is CASTPPGSPEAFF. CDR3 nucleotide sequence: TGTGCCAGCACCCCTCCCGGGAGCCCTGAAGCTTTCTTT.

J is TRBJ1-1 and V is TRBV28; D unresolved. The germline gives CDR1 MDHEN, CDR2 SYDVKM. Trimming stripped 1 base from V and 1 base from J, with 7 bases between. The CDR3 has 14 amino acids. The CDR3 sequence is CASSLSQTNTEAFF. The CDR3 coding sequence is TGTGCCAGCAGTTTATCACAAACGAACACTGAAGCTTTCTTT.

This sequence joins TRBV5-4 and TRBJ2-2, with TRBD1 identical over 7 bases. CDR1 and CDR2 (germline): SGHNT, YYREEE (reference sequence). This CDR3 comprises 15 residues. After removal of 5 bases from V and 3 bases from J, the junction contained 7 bases not matched to a gene. The CDR3: CASRSDREYTGELFF. The CDR3 bases are TGTGCCAGCAGGTCCGACAGGGAGTACACCGGGGAGCTGTTTTTT.

The rearrangement joins TRBV5-5 to TRBJ1-2; D is possibly TRBD1 (5 bases). Germline lookup yields CDR1 SGHKS and CDR2 YYEKEE (reference sequence). The CDR3 is made up of 14 amino acids. The V end was cut by 0 bases, the J end by 8 bases, with 14 bases between. CDR3: CASSLGQLLEGYTF. The CDR3 nucleotides read TGTGCCAGCAGCTTGGGACAGCTACTGGAGGGCTACACCTTC.

The chain carries TRBV7-8 and TRBJ2-5, with D possibly being TRBD2 (5 bases). Germline CDR1 is SGHVS and CDR2 is FQNEAQ. Deletions cut 5 bases from V and 5 bases from J, with 21 bases between. The CDR3 has 16 residues. CDR3 loop: CASSQSKRLAEETQYF. The CDR3 DNA follows: TGTGCCAGCAGCCAATCTAAGAGGCTAGCAGAGGAGACCCAGTACTTC.